This T cell receptor beta chain was sequenced in a study of glioma-infiltrating T cells. Study-wide points: Above-expected tissue-blood divergence occurred in all gliomas, most in low-grade ones. CDR3 overlap between tissue and blood was very small.

This clonotype was picked up many times. Its cognate antigen is unknown. The iRepertoire nested amplicon-rescue multiplex PCR amplified TCR alpha and beta CDR3s from RNA. Input was about 100-450 ng of tissue mRNA or PBMC total RNA. TCRdb re-called the multiplex PCR reads with MiXCR, one entry per CDR3 protein. This sample yields approximately 110,000 distinct CDR3 sequences, of which roughly 25% are seen a single time; about 15% belongs to the top ten. The sequence was obtained from a human donor with low-grade glioma or glioblastoma, undergoing nonglioma brain surgery, or in good health (not recorded which). The sequencing input was glioma tissue, nonneoplastic brain tissue, or PBMCs (not recorded which).

The CDR3 protein is CASSRNLEPQHF. The CDR3 nucleotides are TGTGCCAGCAGCCGAAACCTAGAGCCCCAGCATTTT. This chain links TRBV6-1 with TRBJ1-5; no clear D gene. Trimming took 6 bases from V and 8 from J, leaving 11 bases between them. The germline V gene has CDR1 MNHNS and CDR2 SASEGT. The CDR3 sequence is 12 residues long.